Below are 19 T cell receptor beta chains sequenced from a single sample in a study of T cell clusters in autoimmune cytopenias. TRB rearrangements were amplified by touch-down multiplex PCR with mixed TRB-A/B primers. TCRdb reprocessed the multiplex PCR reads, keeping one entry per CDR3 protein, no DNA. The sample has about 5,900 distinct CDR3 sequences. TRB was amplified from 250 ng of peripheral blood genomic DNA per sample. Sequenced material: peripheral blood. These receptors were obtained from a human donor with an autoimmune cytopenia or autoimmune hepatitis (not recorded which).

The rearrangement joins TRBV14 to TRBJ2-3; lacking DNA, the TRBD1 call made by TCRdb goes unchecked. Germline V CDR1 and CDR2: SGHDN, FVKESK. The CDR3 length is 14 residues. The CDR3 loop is CARLGTGSTDTQYF.

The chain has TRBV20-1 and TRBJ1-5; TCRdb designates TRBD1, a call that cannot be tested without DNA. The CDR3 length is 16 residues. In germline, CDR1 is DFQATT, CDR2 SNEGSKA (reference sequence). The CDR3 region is CSARGPTVVSNQPQHF.

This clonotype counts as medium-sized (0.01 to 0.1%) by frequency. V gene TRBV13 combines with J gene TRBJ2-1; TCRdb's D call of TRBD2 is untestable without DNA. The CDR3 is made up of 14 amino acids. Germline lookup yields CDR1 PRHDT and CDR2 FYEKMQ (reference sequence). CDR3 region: CASSTLLADNEQFF.

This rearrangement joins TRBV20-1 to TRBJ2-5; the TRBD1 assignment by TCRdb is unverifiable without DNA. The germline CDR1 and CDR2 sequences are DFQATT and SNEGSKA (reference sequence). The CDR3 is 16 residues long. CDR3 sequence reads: CSARTLRGRVGETQYF.

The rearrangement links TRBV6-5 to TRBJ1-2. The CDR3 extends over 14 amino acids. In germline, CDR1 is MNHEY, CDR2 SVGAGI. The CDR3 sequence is CASKERRPLGGYTF.

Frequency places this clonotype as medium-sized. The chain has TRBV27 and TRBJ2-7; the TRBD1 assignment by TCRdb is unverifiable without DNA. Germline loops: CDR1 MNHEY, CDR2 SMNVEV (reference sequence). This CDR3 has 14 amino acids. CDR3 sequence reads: CASSAGTGAIEQYF.

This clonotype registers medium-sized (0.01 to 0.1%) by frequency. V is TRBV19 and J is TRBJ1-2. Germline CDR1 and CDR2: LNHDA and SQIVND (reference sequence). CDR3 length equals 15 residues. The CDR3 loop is CASSIVGGQNYGYTF.

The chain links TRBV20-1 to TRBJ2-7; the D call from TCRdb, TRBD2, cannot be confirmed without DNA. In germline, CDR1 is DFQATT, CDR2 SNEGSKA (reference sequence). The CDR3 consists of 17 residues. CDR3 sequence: CSALHRNPAAASYEQYF.

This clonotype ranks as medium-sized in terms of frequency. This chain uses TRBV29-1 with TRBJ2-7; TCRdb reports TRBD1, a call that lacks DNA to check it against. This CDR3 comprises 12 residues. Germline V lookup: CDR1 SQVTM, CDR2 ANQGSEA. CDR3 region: CSVESGGYEQYF.

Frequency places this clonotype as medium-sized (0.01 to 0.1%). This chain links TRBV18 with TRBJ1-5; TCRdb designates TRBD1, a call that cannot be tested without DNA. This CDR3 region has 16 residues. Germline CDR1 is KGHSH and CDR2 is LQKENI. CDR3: CASSPGQGDFNQPQHF.

CDR3 region: CASSKVGEEQRARYF. The chain has TRBV21-1 and TRBJ2-3; TCRdb's D call, TRBD1, is unchecked because there is no DNA. TRBV21-1 is a pseudogene. The CDR3 length is 15 residues.

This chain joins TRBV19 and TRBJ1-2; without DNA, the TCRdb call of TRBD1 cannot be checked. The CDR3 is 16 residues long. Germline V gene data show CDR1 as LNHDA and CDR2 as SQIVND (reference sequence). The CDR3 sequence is CASTALGGSSPYGYTF.

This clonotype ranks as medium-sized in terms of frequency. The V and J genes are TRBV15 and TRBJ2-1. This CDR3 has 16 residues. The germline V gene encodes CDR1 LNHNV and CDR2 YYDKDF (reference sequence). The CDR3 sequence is CATSRVQAGSYNEQFF.

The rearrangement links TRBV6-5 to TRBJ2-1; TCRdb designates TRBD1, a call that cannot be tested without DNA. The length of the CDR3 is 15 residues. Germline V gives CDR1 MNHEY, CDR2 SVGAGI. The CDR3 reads CASRTDRNSYNEQFF.

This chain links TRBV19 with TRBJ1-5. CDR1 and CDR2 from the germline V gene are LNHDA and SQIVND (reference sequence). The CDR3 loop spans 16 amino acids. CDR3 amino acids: CASSIWAGTGNQPQHF.

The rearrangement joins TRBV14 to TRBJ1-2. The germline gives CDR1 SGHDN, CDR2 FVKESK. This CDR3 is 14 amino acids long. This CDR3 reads CASSQGYRFYGYTF.

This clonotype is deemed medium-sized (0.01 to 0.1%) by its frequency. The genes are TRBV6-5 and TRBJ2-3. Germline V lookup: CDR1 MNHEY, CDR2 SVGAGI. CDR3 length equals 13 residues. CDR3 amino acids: CASSYSSTDTQYF.

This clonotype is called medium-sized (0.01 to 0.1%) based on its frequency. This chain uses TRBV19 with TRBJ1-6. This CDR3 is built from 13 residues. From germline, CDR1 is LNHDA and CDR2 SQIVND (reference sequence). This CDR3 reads CASTGTRMGTLHF.

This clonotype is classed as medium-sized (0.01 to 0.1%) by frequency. This CDR3 is CASSFHDRPYGYTF. The chain joins TRBV12-3 or TRBV12-4 to TRBJ1-2; the D call of TRBD1 rests on TCRdb alone, since no DNA is present to check it. This CDR3 is 14 amino acids long.